One and the same sample provided the 12 T cell receptor beta chains below, sequenced in a study of T-cell reconstitution after alpha-beta-depleted transplantation in children. A library of TCRbeta sequences, prepared with unique molecular identifiers, was generated. TCRdb reprocessed the PCR reads via MiXCR and lists one record per CDR3 protein. The sample shows 450,000 to 600,000 distinct CDR3 sequences, about a sixth of them seen only once. This specimen consisted of PBMCs from the stem cell graft donor, obtained from the stem cell graft. These receptors originate from a human donor who donated a stem cell graft to a child with acute lymphoblastic leukemia.

This CDR3 reads CASSWGPESYVLTF. CDR3 DNA: TGCGCCAGCAGCTGGGGGCCGGAGTCGTACGTCCTGACTTTC. The genes are TRBV5-1 and TRBJ2-6, with a tentative D call TRBD1 (6 bases). V was shortened by 3 bases and J by 11 bases, with 15 bases between the two germline ends. The CDR3 is 14 amino acids. Germline V CDR1 and CDR2: SGHRS, YFSETQ.

There are a few counts of this clonotype. The chain is built from TRBV20-1 and TRBJ2-1; 8 nucleotides agree with TRBD1. J lost 10 bases, V lost 6 bases, and 5 bases had no gene match. The CDR3 sequence is 11 residues long. Looked up from germline, CDR1 is DFQATT and CDR2 is SNEGSKA (reference sequence). CDR3 residues: CSAEQGEEQFF. DNA for the CDR3: TGCAGTGCGGAACAGGGGGAGGAGCAGTTCTTC.

This chain joins TRBV3-1 and TRBJ2-7; no clear D gene. The V end lost 0 bases, the J end lost 3 bases, and 6 bases lay between the germline ends. The germline gives CDR1 LGHDT, CDR2 YNNKEL (reference sequence). CDR3 size: 13 residues. Written as DNA, the CDR3 is TGTGCCAGCAGCCAAGATCCCTTCTACGAGCAGTACTTC. This gives the protein CASSQDPFYEQYF.

This clonotype showed up just a few times. The chain couples TRBV7-9 to TRBJ1-2, with D perhaps matching TRBD1 (5 bases). Looked up from germline, CDR1 is SEHNR and CDR2 is FQNEAQ (reference sequence). The germline V and J ends were trimmed by 5 bases and 5 bases, with 15 bases remaining between them. The CDR3 extends over 14 amino acids. The CDR3 DNA reads TGTGCCAGCAGCACAGTCCAGGGAGCTTATGGCTACACCTTC. Translated, it gives CASSTVQGAYGYTF.

CDR3 bases: TGCAGTGCTAGAGCCGACTTGGGCGGGGAGCTGTTTTTT. This codes for CSARADLGGELFF. The chain combines TRBV20-1 with TRBJ2-2, with D hard to call. CDR3 length equals 13 residues. Trimming removed 1 base at V and 7 bases at J, with 10 bases between. Per the germline V gene, CDR1 is DFQATT and CDR2 is SNEGSKA (reference sequence).

The CDR3 region is CAWSVDRTARGYTF. CDR3 coding DNA: TGTGCCTGGAGTGTCGATAGGACAGCAAGAGGCTACACCTTC. The chain joins TRBV30 to TRBJ1-2; D may be TRBD1 (6 bases). The CDR3 is made up of 14 amino acids. Trimming removed 0 bases from V and 8 bases from J, with 16 bases in between. Germline V gives CDR1 GTSNPN, CDR2 SVGIG (reference sequence).

The rearrangement uses TRBV12-3 or TRBV12-4 and TRBJ2-7; 11 positions match TRBD1. With 3 bases clipped from V and 13 bases from J, the junction kept 11 bases outside the gene matches. CDR3 length: 14 residues. The CDR3 DNA is TGTGCCAGCAGTTTCCGGACAGGGGGCCCCAAAGTTTACTTC. This encodes CASSFRTGGPKVYF.

The V and J genes are TRBV5-6 and TRBJ1-2, with D uncertain. V gave up 10 bases and J gave up 3 bases, with 13 bases separating them. Germline V lookup: CDR1 SGHDT, CDR2 YYEEEE. This CDR3 is built from 12 residues. CDR3 coding DNA: TGTGCCTCCTGGAACACCTACTATGGCTACACCTTC. This encodes CASWNTYYGYTF.

This clonotype appeared a single time. The chain couples TRBV20-1 to TRBJ2-1, with D perhaps TRBD1 (5 bases). V was clipped by 3 bases and J by 6 bases, with 21 bases between them. Germline-derived CDR1 and CDR2 are DFQATT and SNEGSKA (reference sequence). The CDR3 runs 16 residues. The CDR3 DNA reads TGCAGTGCTAGTTTAGAGTCCATTCTGGGGCCCAATGAGCAGTTCTTC. This sequence encodes CSASLESILGPNEQFF.

The chain joins TRBV5-1 to TRBJ1-5; 8 nucleotides match TRBD1. V trimming: 1 base; J trimming: 6 bases; junction bases outside the gene matches: 6. Germline V gene data show CDR1 as SGHRS and CDR2 as YFSETQ. This CDR3 has 15 residues. CDR3 sequence (DNA): TGCGCCAGCAGCTTGTCAGGGGGCGGACTTCAGCCCCAGCATTTT. Translation gives CASSLSGGGLQPQHF. The whole variable domain, filled in from reference TRBV5-1 and TRBJ1-5, reads KAGVTQTPRYLIKTRGQQVTLSCSPISGHRSVSWYQQTPGQGLQFLFEYFSETQRNKGNFPGRFSGRQFSNSRSEMNVSTLELGDSALYLCASSLSGGGLQPQHFGDGTRLSIL.

The chain combines TRBV11-1 with TRBJ2-7; D tentatively reads TRBD1 or TRBD2 (5 bases each). Germline loops: CDR1 SGHAT, CDR2 FQDESV (reference sequence). This CDR3 region has 18 residues. CDR3 in amino acids: CANRRVVWTVQERNEQYF. The CDR3, as DNA: TGTGCGAACAGGCGGGTCGTTTGGACGGTCCAGGAGAGGAACGAGCAGTACTTC.

The chain uses TRBV20-1 and TRBJ1-5; D is possibly TRBD1 (6 bases). V dropped 4 bases and J dropped 0 bases, with 13 bases sitting between them. There are 15 residues in the CDR3. Germline V CDR1 and CDR2: DFQATT, SNEGSKA (reference sequence). CDR3 sequence (DNA): TGCAGTGCTACCAGGACAGTCCATAGCAATCAGCCCCAGCATTTT. Encoded protein: CSATRTVHSNQPQHF.